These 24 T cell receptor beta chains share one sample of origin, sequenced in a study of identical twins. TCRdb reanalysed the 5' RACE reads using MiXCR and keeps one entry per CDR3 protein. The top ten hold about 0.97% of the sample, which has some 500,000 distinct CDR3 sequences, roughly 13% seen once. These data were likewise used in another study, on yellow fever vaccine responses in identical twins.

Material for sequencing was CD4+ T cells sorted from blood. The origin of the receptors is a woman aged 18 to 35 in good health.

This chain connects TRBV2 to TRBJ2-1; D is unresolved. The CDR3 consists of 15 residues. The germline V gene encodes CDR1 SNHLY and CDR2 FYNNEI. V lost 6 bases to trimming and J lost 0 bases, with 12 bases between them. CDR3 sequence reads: CASRELPLSYNEQFF. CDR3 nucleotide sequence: TGTGCCAGCAGAGAACTACCCCTCTCCTACAATGAGCAGTTCTTC.

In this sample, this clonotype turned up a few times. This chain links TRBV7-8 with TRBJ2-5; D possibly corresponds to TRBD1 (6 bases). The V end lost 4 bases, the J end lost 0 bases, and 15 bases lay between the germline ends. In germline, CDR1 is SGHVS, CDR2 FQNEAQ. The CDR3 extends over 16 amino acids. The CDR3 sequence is CASSSPGTTYQETQYF. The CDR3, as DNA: TGTGCCAGCAGCTCCCCCGGGACAACGTACCAAGAGACCCAGTACTTC.

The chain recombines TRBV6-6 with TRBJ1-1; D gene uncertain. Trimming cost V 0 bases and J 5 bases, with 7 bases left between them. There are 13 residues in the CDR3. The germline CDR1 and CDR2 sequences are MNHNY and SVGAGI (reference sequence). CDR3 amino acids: CASSYSYTTEAFF. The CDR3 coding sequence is TGTGCCAGCAGTTACTCGTACACGACTGAAGCTTTCTTT.

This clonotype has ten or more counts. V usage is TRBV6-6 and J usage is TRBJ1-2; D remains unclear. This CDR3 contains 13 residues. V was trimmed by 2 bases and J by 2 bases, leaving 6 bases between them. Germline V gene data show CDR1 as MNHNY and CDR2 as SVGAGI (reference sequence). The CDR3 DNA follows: TGTGCCAGCAGTTACACAGCGAACTATGGCTACACCTTC. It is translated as CASSYTANYGYTF.

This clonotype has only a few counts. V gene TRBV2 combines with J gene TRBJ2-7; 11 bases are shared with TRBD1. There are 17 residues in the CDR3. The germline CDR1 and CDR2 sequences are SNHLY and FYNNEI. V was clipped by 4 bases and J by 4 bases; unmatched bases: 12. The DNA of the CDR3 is TGTGCCAGCAGTGTCGTCAGGGACAGGGGGATGCAGTACGAGCAGTACTTC. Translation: CASSVVRDRGMQYEQYF.

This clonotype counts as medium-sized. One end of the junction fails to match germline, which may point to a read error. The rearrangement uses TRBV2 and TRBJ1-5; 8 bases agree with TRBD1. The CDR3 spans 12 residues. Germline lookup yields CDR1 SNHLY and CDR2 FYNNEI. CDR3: CASSENGQGKGF. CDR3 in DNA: TGTGCCAGCAGTGAAAACGGACAGGGAAAGGGCTTT.

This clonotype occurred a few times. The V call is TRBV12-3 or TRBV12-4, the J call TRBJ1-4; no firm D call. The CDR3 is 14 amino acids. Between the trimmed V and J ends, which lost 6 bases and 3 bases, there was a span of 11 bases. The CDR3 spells CASSRRTSNEKLFF. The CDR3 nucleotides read TGTGCCAGCAGCAGGAGGACTTCTAATGAAAAACTGTTTTTT.

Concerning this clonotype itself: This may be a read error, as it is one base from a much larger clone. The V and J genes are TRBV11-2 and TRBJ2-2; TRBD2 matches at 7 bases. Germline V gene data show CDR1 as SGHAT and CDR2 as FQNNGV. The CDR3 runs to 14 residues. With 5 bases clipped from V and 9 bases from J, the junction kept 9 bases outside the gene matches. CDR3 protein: CASSRAGRTWELFF. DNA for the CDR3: TGTGCCAGCAGCCGAGCGGGGAGAACCTGGGAGCTGTTTTTT.

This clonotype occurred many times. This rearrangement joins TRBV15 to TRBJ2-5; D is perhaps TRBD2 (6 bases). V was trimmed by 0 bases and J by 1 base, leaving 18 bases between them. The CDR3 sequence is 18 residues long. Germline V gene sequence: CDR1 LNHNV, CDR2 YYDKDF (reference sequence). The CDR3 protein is CATSRDLPGRDFQETQYF. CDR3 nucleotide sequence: TGTGCCACCAGCAGAGATCTCCCCGGGCGGGACTTCCAAGAGACCCAGTACTTC.

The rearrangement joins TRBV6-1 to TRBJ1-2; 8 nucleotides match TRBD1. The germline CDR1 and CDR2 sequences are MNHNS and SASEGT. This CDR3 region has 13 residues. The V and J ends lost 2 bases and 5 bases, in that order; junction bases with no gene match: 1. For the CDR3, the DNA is TGTGCCAGCAGTGAACGACAGGGGTATGGCTACACCTTC. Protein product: CASSERQGYGYTF.

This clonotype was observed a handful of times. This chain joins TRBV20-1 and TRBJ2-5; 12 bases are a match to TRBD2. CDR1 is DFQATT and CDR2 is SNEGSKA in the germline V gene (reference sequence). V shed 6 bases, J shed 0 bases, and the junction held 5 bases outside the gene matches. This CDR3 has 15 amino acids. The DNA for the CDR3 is TGCAGTGCCAAGGGACTAGCGGGTTACCAAGAGACCCAGTACTTC. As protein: CSAKGLAGYQETQYF.

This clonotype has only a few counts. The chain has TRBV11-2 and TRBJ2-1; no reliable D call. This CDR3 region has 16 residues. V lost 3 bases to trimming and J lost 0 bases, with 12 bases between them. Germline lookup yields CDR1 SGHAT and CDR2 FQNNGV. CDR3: CASSFPAGGSYNEQFF. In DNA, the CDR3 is TGTGCCAGCAGCTTCCCTGCCGGCGGCTCCTACAATGAGCAGTTCTTC.

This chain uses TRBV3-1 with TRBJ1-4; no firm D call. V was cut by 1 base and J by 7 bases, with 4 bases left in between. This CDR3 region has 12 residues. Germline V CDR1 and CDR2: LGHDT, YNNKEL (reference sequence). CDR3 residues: CASSQGGEKLFF. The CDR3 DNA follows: TGTGCCAGCAGCCAAGGTGGTGAAAAACTGTTTTTT.

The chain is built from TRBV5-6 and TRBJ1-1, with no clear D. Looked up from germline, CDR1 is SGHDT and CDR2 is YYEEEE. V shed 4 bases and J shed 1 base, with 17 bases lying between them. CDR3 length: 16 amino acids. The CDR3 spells CASSLDPGRRNTEAFF. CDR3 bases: TGTGCCAGCAGCCTGGATCCCGGCAGGAGGAACACTGAAGCTTTCTTT. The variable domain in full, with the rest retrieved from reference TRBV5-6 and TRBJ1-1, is DAGVTQSPTHLIKTRGQQVTLRCSPKSGHDTVSWYQQALGQGPQFIFQYYEEEERQRGNFPDRFSGHQFPNYSSELNVNALLLGDSALYLCASSLDPGRRNTEAFFGQGTRLTVV.

The CDR3 coding sequence is TGTGCCAGCAGTCCATTGACGGGACTAGCTCTAGAGACCCAGTACTTC. Protein sequence: CASSPLTGLALETQYF. The V call is TRBV28, the J call TRBJ2-5; TRBD2 agrees at 9 bases. Germline V lookup: CDR1 MDHEN, CDR2 SYDVKM. V was clipped by 5 bases and J by 4 bases; unmatched bases: 11. The CDR3 loop spans 16 amino acids.

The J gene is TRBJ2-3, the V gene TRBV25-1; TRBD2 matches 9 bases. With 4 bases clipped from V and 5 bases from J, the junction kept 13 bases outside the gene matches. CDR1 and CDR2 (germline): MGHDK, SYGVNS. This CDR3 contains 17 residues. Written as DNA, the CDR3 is TGTGCCAGCAGTGGTTATGGGCGGGAGGGCCAATTAGATACGCAGTATTTT. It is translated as CASSGYGREGQLDTQYF.

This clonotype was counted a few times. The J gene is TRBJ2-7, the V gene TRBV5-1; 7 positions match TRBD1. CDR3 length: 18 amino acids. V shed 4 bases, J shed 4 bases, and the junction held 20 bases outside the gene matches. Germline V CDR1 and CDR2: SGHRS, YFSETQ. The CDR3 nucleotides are TGCGCCAGCAGCCAAACCGGGACAGAGGCTCTGGGTTCGTACGAGCAGTACTTC. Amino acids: CASSQTGTEALGSYEQYF.

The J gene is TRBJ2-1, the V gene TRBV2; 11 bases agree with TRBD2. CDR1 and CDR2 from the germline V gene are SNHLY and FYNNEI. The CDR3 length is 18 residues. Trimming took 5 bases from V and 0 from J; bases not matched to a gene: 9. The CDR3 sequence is CASSPSGGIPISYNEQFF. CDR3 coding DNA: TGTGCCAGCAGTCCTAGCGGGGGGATACCCATCTCCTACAATGAGCAGTTCTTC.

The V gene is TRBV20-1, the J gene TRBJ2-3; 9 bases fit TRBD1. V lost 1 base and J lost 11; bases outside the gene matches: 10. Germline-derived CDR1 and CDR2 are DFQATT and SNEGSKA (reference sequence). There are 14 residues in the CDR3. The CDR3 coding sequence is TGCAGTGCTAGAGGACAGGGGGACCCTAGTGGGCAGTATTTT. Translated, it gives CSARGQGDPSGQYF.

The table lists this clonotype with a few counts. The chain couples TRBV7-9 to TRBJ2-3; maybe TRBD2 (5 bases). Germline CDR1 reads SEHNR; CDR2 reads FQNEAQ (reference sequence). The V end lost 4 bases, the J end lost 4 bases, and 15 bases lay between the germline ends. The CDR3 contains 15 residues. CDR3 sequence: CASSSLRTEADTQYF. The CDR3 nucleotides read TGTGCCAGCAGCTCCTTAAGGACGGAGGCAGATACGCAGTATTTT. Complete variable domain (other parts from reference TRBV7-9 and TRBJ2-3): DTGVSQNPRHKITKRGQNVTFRCDPISEHNRLYWYRQTLGQGPEFLTYFQNEAQLEKSRLLSDRFSAERPKGSFSTLEIQRTEQGDSAMYLCASSSLRTEADTQYFGPGTRLTVL.

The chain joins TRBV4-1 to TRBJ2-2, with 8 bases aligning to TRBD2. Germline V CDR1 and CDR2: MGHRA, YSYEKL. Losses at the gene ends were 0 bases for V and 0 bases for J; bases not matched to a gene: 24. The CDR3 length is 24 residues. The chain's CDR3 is CASSQDRFGIIAGYSIANTGELFF. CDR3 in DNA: TGCGCCAGCAGCCAAGATCGTTTTGGGATAATAGCGGGATATTCCATCGCGAACACCGGGGAGCTGTTTTTT.

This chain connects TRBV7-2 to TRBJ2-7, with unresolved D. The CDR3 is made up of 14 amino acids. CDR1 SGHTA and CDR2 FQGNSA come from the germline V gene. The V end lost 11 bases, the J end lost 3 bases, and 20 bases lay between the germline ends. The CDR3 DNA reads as TGTGCCTCCCCCAACTACAGATTTTTCTACGAGCAGTACTTC. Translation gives CASPNYRFFYEQYF.

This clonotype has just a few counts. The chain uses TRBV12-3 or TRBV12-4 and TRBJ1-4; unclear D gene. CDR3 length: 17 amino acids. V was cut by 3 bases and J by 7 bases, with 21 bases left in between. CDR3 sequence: CASSFSLGGIGGEKLFF. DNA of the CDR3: TGTGCCAGCAGTTTTTCCCTAGGCGGTATCGGTGGTGAAAAACTGTTTTTT.

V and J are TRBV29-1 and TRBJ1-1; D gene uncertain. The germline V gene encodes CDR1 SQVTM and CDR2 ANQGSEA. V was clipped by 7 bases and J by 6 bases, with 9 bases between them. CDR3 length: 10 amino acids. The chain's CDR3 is CSATPSEAFF. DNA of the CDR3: TGCAGCGCTACGCCATCTGAAGCTTTCTTT. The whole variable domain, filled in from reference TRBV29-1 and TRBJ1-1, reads SAVISQKPSRDICQRGTSLTIQCQVDSQVTMMFWYRQQPGQSLTLIATANQGSEATYESGFVIDKFPISRPNLTFSTLTVSNMSPEDSSIYLCSATPSEAFFGQGTRLTVV.